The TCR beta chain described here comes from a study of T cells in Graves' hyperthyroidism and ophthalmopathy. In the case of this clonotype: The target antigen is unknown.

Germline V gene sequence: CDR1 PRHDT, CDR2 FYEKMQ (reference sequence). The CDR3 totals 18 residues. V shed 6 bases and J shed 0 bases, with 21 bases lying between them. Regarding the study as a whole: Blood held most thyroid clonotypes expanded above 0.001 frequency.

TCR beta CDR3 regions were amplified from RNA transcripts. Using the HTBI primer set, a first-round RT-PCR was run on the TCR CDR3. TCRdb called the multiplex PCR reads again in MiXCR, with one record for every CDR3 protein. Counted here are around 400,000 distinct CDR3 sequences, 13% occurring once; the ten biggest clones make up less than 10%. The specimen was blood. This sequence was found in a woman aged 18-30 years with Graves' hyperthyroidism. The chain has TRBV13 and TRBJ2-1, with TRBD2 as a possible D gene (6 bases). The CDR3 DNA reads TGTGCCAGCAGATACATTACTTTCTTCGGGAGCTCCTACAATGAGCAGTTCTTC. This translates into CASRYITFFGSSYNEQFF.